This TCR beta chain was captured in a study of blood T cell repertoires in COVID-19. Overall study: Both acute and convalescent COVID-19 samples were obtained from the United States, Italy and Spain. PBMCs, B-cell-depleted T cells, or T cells were the source of the cDNA or gDNA that made up the material.

Germline CDR1 is KGHDR and CDR2 is SFDVKD. This CDR3 is 13 amino acids long. V lost 1 base to trimming and J lost 4 bases, with 6 bases between them. In the original processing: For nucleated cells, counts were estimated from reference gene primer amplification. Data came from immunoSEQ multiplex PCR; TCRdb stores just in-frame clones and leaves some out. Clonal size and the V and J genes are those of that table, whereas D and trimming came from the DNA. The table records hundreds of thousands of clones, about 80% of them present only once. The TCR was taken from a woman of 80 years or more with acute or convalescent COVID-19. The sample comprised peripheral blood. V and J are TRBV24-1 and TRBJ1-1, with D unresolved. The CDR3 DNA reads TGTGCCACCAGTGATTTTGGAGGCACTGAAGCTTTCTTT. This translates into CATSDFGGTEAFF.